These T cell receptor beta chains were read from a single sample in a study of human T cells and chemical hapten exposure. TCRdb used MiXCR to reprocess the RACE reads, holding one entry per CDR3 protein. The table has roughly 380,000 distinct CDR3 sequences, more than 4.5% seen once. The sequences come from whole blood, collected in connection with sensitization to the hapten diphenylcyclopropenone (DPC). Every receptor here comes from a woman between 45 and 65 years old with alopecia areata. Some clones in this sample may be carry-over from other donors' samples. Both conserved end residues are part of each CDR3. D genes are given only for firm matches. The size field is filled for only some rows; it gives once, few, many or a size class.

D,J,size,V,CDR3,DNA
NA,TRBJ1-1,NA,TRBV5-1,CASSLVGGRTEAFF,TGCGCCAGCAGCTTGGTGGGAGGGCGTACTGAAGCTTTCTTT
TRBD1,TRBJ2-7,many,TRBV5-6,CASSLHRDRLGYF,TGTGCCAGCAGCCTCCACCGGGACAGGCTAGGGTACTTC
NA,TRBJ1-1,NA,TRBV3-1,CASSQVGEAFF,TGTGCCAGCAGCCAAGTAGGGGAAGCTTTCTTT
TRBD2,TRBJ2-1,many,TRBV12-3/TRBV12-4,CASSFGLVAYNEQFF,TGTGCCAGCAGTTTTGGACTAGTAGCCTACAATGAGCAGTTCTTC
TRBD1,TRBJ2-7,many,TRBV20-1,CSATGQLREQYF,TGCAGTGCTACGGGACAGCTACGAGAGCAGTACTTC
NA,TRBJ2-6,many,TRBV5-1,CASSFRQGANVLTF,TGCGCCAGCAGCTTTAGACAAGGGGCCAACGTCCTGACTTTC
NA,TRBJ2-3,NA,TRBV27,CASSPPQPGRTDTQYF,TGTGCCAGCAGTCCCCCGCAGCCAGGGCGTACAGATACGCAGTATTTT
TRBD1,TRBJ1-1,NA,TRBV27,CASSLGTGTAEAFF,TGTGCCAGCAGTTTAGGGACAGGGACCGCTGAAGCTTTCTTT
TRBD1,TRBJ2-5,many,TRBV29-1,CSVEAGGQETQYF,TGCAGCGTTGAAGCAGGGGGACAAGAGACCCAGTACTTC
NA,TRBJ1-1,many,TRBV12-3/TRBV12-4,CASSLWGPVRREAFF,TGTGCCAGCAGTTTATGGGGCCCCGTCAGACGTGAAGCTTTCTTT
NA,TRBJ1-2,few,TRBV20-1,CSALPDTANYGYTF,TGCAGTGCTCTTCCGGACACAGCTAACTATGGCTACACCTTC
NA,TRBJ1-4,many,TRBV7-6,CASSLGQNEKLFF,TGTGCCAGCAGCTTGGGTCAGAATGAAAAACTGTTTTTT
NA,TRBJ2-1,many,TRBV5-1,CASSLGQTSYNEQFF,TGCGCCAGCAGCTTGGGGCAGACCTCCTACAATGAGCAGTTCTTC
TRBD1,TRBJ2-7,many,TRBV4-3,CASSLGLQGAVQYF,TGCGCCAGCAGCCTCGGCCTACAGGGGGCTGTGCAGTACTTC
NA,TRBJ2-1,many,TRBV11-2,CASSLVRETTYNEQFF,TGTGCCAGCAGCTTAGTACGCGAGACTACGTACAATGAGCAGTTCTTC
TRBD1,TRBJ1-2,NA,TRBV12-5,CASGDSGQASNYGYTF,TGTGCTAGTGGCGATTCCGGACAGGCCTCTAACTATGGCTACACCTTC
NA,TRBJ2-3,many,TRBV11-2,CASSLGGRTQYF,TGTGCCAGCAGCTTAGGGGGACGCACGCAGTATTTT
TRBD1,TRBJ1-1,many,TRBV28,CASSFTGGTNTEAFF,TGTGCCAGCAGTTTTACAGGGGGGACGAACACTGAAGCTTTCTTT
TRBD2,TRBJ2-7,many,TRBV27,CASIGASGGYEQYF,TGTGCCAGCATCGGGGCTAGCGGGGGGTACGAGCAGTACTTC
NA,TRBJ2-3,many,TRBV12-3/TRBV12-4,CASTDLEGSTDTQYF,TGTGCCAGCACCGACCTGGAGGGCAGCACAGATACGCAGTATTTT
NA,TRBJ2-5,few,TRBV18,CASSPPSKTQYF,TGTGCCAGCTCACCACCGTCAAAGACCCAGTACTTC
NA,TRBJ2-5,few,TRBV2,CASRNTGTAGTQYF,TGTGCCAGCAGGAACACCGGGACAGCGGGAACCCAGTACTTC
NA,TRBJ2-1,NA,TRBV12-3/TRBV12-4,CASSFAEFNEQFF,TGTGCCAGCAGTTTTGCAGAATTCAATGAGCAGTTCTTC
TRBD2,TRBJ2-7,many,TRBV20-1,CSARPSGSTYEQYF,TGCAGTGCTCGACCTAGCGGGTCTACCTACGAGCAGTACTTC
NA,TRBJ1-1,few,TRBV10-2,CASNGGLENTEAFF,TGCGCCAGCAACGGGGGGCTGGAGAACACTGAAGCTTTCTTT
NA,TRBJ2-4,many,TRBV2,CASSARGIAKNIQYF,TGTGCCAGCAGTGCGAGGGGGATAGCCAAAAACATTCAGTACTTC
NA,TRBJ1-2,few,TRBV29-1,CSVEDPRGEDWYGYTF,TGCAGCGTTGAAGATCCGAGAGGGGAGGATTGGTATGGCTACACCTTC